This T cell receptor (beta chain) appears in the sequencing data of a study of T cells in Graves' hyperthyroidism and ophthalmopathy. The CDR3 spans 16 residues. V trimming: 5 bases; J trimming: 8 bases; junction bases outside the gene matches: 11. TCR beta CDR3 regions were amplified from RNA transcripts. RT-PCR in the first round (using the HTBI primer set) targeted the TCR CDR3. Using its own MiXCR run on the multiplex PCR reads, TCRdb lists one record per CDR3 protein. The data contain hundreds of thousands of distinct CDR3 sequences, around 21% of them singletons. This sequence joins TRBV12-3 or TRBV12-4 and TRBJ2-1, with 11 nucleotides matching TRBD2. Sequencing input: blood. The TCR sequence derives from a young man with Graves' ophthalmopathy. Written as DNA, the CDR3 is TGTGCCAGCAGTCTTATACTAGCGGGAGATCCGGATGAGCAGTTCTTC. It translates to CASSLILAGDPDEQFF.